These 24 T cell receptor beta chains were sequenced from one sample in a study of neurological immune-mediated disorders. TCRdb re-derived calls from the 5' RACE reads in MiXCR, one entry per CDR3 protein. The top ten clones hold 2.8% of a sample with 66,000 or so distinct CDR3 sequences, less than 5.5% of them seen once. Sample: PBMCs. These receptors were taken from a woman younger than 45 with multiple sclerosis.

The rearrangement uses TRBV5-1 and TRBJ2-7; D not certain. Germline V gene lookup returns CDR1 SGHRS and CDR2 YFSETQ. Trimming removed 4 bases at V and 3 bases at J, with 11 bases between. This CDR3 comprises 13 residues. CDR3 loop: CASSTAPSYEQYF. As DNA, the CDR3 is TGCGCCAGCAGCACCGCCCCGAGCTACGAGCAGTACTTC.

In this sample, this clonotype turned up a few times. Compared with germline, one end of the junction differs, possibly owing to a read error. This chain links TRBV5-1 with TRBJ1-5, with TRBD1 as a possible D gene (5 bases). Per the germline V gene, CDR1 is SGHRS and CDR2 is YFSETQ. The CDR3 loop spans 14 amino acids. The CDR3 protein is CASSPGELTQPQNF. CDR3 DNA: TGCGCCAGCAGCCCGGGGGAGCTAACCCAGCCCCAGAATTTT.

This clonotype was recorded many times. This chain uses TRBV20-1 with TRBJ2-7; 8 bases agree with TRBD1. The CDR3 is 13 amino acids. Germline V gene data show CDR1 as DFQATT and CDR2 as SNEGSKA (reference sequence). Trimming cost V 4 bases and J 0 bases; bases outside gene matches: 2. In nucleotides, the CDR3 is TGCAGTGCTACGGACAGGGACTCCTACGAGCAGTACTTC. Protein product: CSATDRDSYEQYF.

This clonotype was seen repeatedly, ten times or more. The V call is TRBV20-1, the J call TRBJ1-1, with D unclear. CDR3 size: 11 residues. Germline CDR1 reads DFQATT; CDR2 reads SNEGSKA (reference sequence). The ends were cut back, 6 bases at V and 0 bases at J, with 5 bases in the middle. CDR3 in DNA: TGCAGTGCCCCTTTGAACACTGAAGCTTTCTTT. It encodes CSAPLNTEAFF.

This clonotype was seen at least ten times. This sequence joins TRBV12-3 or TRBV12-4 and TRBJ2-2, with a weak D call TRBD1 (6 bases). The CDR3 spans 15 residues. The ends were cut back, 6 bases at V and 1 base at J, with 12 bases in the middle. CDR3 nucleotide sequence: TGTGCCAGCAGCTCCGGGACACAGAACACCGGGGAGCTGTTTTTT. Translation: CASSSGTQNTGELFF.

This clonotype was counted ten times or more. The chain joins TRBV5-6 to TRBJ1-2, with unresolved D. V lost 0 bases to trimming and J lost 2 bases, with 11 bases between them. The CDR3 covers 15 residues. CDR1 and CDR2 (germline): SGHDT, YYEEEE. CDR3 in amino acids: CASSLGKGSNYGYTF. CDR3 DNA: TGTGCCAGCAGCTTGGGGAAGGGCAGCAACTATGGCTACACCTTC.

This clonotype was observed many times. The chain links TRBV6-1 to TRBJ1-1; the D gene is possibly TRBD1 (5 bases). V was trimmed by 1 base and J by 8 bases, leaving 17 bases between them. Germline CDR1 is MNHNS and CDR2 is SASEGT. This CDR3 spans 15 amino acids. The CDR3 sequence: CASSEVGGATREAFF. The CDR3 DNA reads as TGTGCCAGCAGTGAAGTGGGAGGGGCAACCAGAGAAGCTTTCTTT.

This clonotype has only a few counts. This chain joins TRBV20-1 and TRBJ2-1; TRBD2 is a possible D gene (7 bases). Germline values: CDR1 DFQATT, CDR2 SNEGSKA (reference sequence). There are 14 residues in the CDR3. The CDR3, as DNA: TGCAGCGGTGCGGGGGACATAATTTACAATGAGCAGTTCTTC. Protein sequence: CSGAGDIIYNEQFF.

The chain uses TRBV7-9 and TRBJ2-1; no definite D call. V was pared by 5 bases and J by 4 bases, with 12 bases between. Germline V CDR1 and CDR2: SEHNR, FQNEAQ (reference sequence). This CDR3 is built from 14 residues. The CDR3, as DNA: TGTGCCAGCAGCCTCAGCCACAGTTACAATGAGCAGTTCTTC. Translation: CASSLSHSYNEQFF.

This clonotype occurred many times. J is TRBJ1-1 and V is TRBV5-1; D perhaps matches TRBD1 (6 bases). This CDR3 has 13 residues. Looked up from germline, CDR1 is SGHRS and CDR2 is YFSETQ. V was shortened by 6 bases and J by 6 bases, with 15 bases between the two germline ends. The CDR3 is CASNQGGLAEAFF. The CDR3 bases are TGCGCCAGCAACCAAGGGGGTCTGGCTGAAGCTTTCTTT. Variable domain in full (rest from reference TRBV5-1 and TRBJ1-1): KAGVTQTPRYLIKTRGQQVTLSCSPISGHRSVSWYQQTPGQGLQFLFEYFSETQRNKGNFPGRFSGRQFSNSRSEMNVSTLELGDSALYLCASNQGGLAEAFFGQGTRLTVV.

The chain carries TRBV2 and TRBJ2-3, with TRBD2 matching 14 bases. The ends lost 6 bases at V and 0 bases at J; junction bases unmatched: 11. This CDR3 is built from 19 residues. From germline, CDR1 is SNHLY and CDR2 FYNNEI. CDR3 loop: CASSDPGLAGATSTDTQYF. The CDR3 DNA reads as TGTGCCAGCAGCGACCCGGGACTAGCGGGGGCTACTAGCACAGATACGCAGTATTTT.

This clonotype has ten or more counts. V and J are TRBV20-1 and TRBJ2-5; 9 bases fit TRBD2. V trimming: 1 base; J trimming: 2 bases; junction bases outside the gene matches: 5. The CDR3 spans 15 residues. Germline V gene lookup returns CDR1 DFQATT and CDR2 SNEGSKA (reference sequence). The CDR3 is CSARGLADIQETQYF. The CDR3, as DNA: TGCAGTGCTAGAGGACTAGCGGATATACAAGAGACCCAGTACTTC.

This clonotype appeared many times. V is TRBV5-6 and J is TRBJ1-6; possible D gene TRBD1, 5 bases. V dropped 0 bases and J dropped 7 bases, with 14 bases sitting between them. The germline V gene has CDR1 SGHDT and CDR2 YYEEEE. The CDR3 has 16 amino acids. In DNA form, the CDR3 reads TGTGCCAGCAGCTTGGATGGGGGTTATAGAAATTCACCCCTCCACTTT. Its protein is CASSLDGGYRNSPLHF. The variable domain in full, with the rest retrieved from reference TRBV5-6 and TRBJ1-6, is DAGVTQSPTHLIKTRGQQVTLRCSPKSGHDTVSWYQQALGQGPQFIFQYYEEEERQRGNFPDRFSGHQFPNYSSELNVNALLLGDSALYLCASSLDGGYRNSPLHFGNGTRLTVT.

This clonotype was seen repeatedly, ten times or more. V and J are TRBV20-1 and TRBJ1-5; the D gene is possibly TRBD1 (6 bases). The CDR3 has 13 amino acids. Germline values: CDR1 DFQATT, CDR2 SNEGSKA (reference sequence). With 8 bases removed from V and 4 bases from J, the gap between germline ends came to 15 bases. The CDR3 loop is CSPQGSGNQPQHF. The CDR3 region has the DNA TGCAGTCCACAGGGTAGTGGGAATCAGCCCCAGCATTTT.

A note on this clonotype: The germline gene is not matched at one end of the junction; a read error may be the cause. V gene TRBV5-5 combines with J gene TRBJ1-5, with D uncertain. Germline loops: CDR1 SGHKS, CDR2 YYEKEE (reference sequence). The CDR3 contains 13 residues. The chain's CDR3 is CASSLNVDLAQNF. The CDR3 DNA is TGTGCCAGCAGCTTGAACGTGGACTTGGCCCAGAATTTT. Full variable domain (missing parts from reference TRBV5-5 and TRBJ1-5): DAGVTQSPTHLIKTRGQQVTLRCSPISGHKSVSWYQQVLGQGPQFIFQYYEKEERGRGNFPDRFSARQFPNYSSELNVNALLLGDSALYLCASSLNVDLAQNFGDGTRLSIL.

This clonotype was picked up many times. This rearrangement joins TRBV5-1 to TRBJ2-1, with 11 positions matching TRBD1. J gave up 6 bases and V 1 base, and 6 bases lay outside the gene matches. The CDR3 covers 16 residues. Per germline, CDR1 SGHRS and CDR2 YFSETQ. The CDR3 protein is CASSLRPGQGGNEQFF. In DNA form, the CDR3 reads TGCGCCAGCAGCTTGAGGCCGGGACAGGGGGGCAATGAGCAGTTCTTC.

This clonotype was counted at least ten times. This rearrangement joins TRBV7-9 to TRBJ2-3; D remains ambiguous. CDR3 length: 16 amino acids. V lost 2 bases, J lost 0 bases, and 12 bases lay in between. The germline V gene encodes CDR1 SEHNR and CDR2 FQNEAQ (reference sequence). This CDR3 is CASSLRRLSSTDTQYF. In DNA, the CDR3 is TGTGCCAGCAGCTTAAGAAGACTCTCTAGCACAGATACGCAGTATTTT.

This clonotype turned up a few times. The V gene is TRBV20-1, the J gene TRBJ2-7; weak D call: TRBD2 (5 bases). This CDR3 region has 15 residues. Germline CDR1 is DFQATT and CDR2 is SNEGSKA (reference sequence). Trimming cost V 0 bases and J 6 bases, with 18 bases left between them. CDR3 sequence (DNA): TGCAGTGCTAGAGATCCCGGCTGGGAGTTGCGCGAGCAGTACTTC. The encoded protein is CSARDPGWELREQYF.

The table lists this clonotype with many counts. This sequence joins TRBV5-5 and TRBJ1-1, with 9 positions matching TRBD1. CDR3 length: 14 amino acids. From germline, CDR1 is SGHKS and CDR2 YYEKEE (reference sequence). Trimming at V came to 4 bases and at J to 10 bases, leaving 11 bases not matched to a gene. The CDR3 is CASSIGTGPVTAFF. The CDR3, as DNA: TGTGCCAGCAGCATCGGGACAGGGCCGGTGACAGCTTTCTTT.

This clonotype has at least ten counts. This chain connects TRBV5-1 to TRBJ2-7; D gene uncertain. Trimming shortened V by 3 bases and J by 9 bases, and 19 bases separated the two germline ends. This CDR3 is built from 14 residues. The V gene's germline CDR1 is SGHRS and CDR2 YFSETQ. The CDR3 loop is CASSSREDGRGQYF. For the CDR3, the DNA is TGCGCCAGCAGCTCCCGTGAGGACGGAAGAGGGCAGTACTTC. The full variable domain, its missing parts supplied by reference TRBV5-1 and TRBJ2-7, is KAGVTQTPRYLIKTRGQQVTLSCSPISGHRSVSWYQQTPGQGLQFLFEYFSETQRNKGNFPGRFSGRQFSNSRSEMNVSTLELGDSALYLCASSSREDGRGQYFGPGTRLTVT.

This clonotype appeared a few times. The chain joins TRBV20-1 to TRBJ2-2; 8 nucleotides match TRBD2. J gave up 3 bases and V 1 base, and 7 bases lay outside the gene matches. This CDR3 spans 16 amino acids. Germline CDR1 reads DFQATT; CDR2 reads SNEGSKA (reference sequence). The CDR3 sequence: CSARVFTSGHTGELFF. DNA of the CDR3: TGCAGTGCTAGAGTATTCACTAGCGGTCACACCGGGGAGCTGTTTTTT.

This clonotype was observed many times. This sequence joins TRBV27 and TRBJ2-1, with D possibly being TRBD2 (7 bases). CDR1 is MNHEY, CDR2 SMNVEV, per germline (reference sequence). This CDR3 spans 14 amino acids. With 6 bases removed from V and 3 bases from J, the gap between germline ends came to 12 bases. The CDR3 region is CASSWRGLYNEQFF. In DNA form, the CDR3 reads TGTGCCAGCAGCTGGCGGGGGCTCTACAATGAGCAGTTCTTC.

This clonotype was observed a handful of times. This sequence joins TRBV20-1 and TRBJ2-5; 7 bases are shared with TRBD2. Germline V lookup: CDR1 DFQATT, CDR2 SNEGSKA (reference sequence). The CDR3 consists of 15 residues. Germline trimming cut 2 bases from V and 1 base from J; bases unmatched to any gene: 7. The CDR3 coding sequence is TGCAGTGCTAGAATACCCGGGACTACCCAAGAGACCCAGTACTTC. This encodes CSARIPGTTQETQYF.

This clonotype showed up many times. At one boundary the junction diverges from the germline segment, which might be a read error. The chain combines TRBV7-2 with TRBJ2-2, with D possibly being TRBD2 (6 bases). Germline values: CDR1 SGHTA, CDR2 FQGNSA. The CDR3 runs to 15 residues. The CDR3 nucleotides are TGTGCCAGCAGCTTTCGGGGTTCCACCACCGGGGGGCTGTTTTTT. Translated: CASSFRGSTTGGLFF.